This is a list of T cell receptor beta chains from one sample in a study of CD8 T cell repertoires and HIV-1 epitope variants. TCRdb's copy holds only in-frame clones and misses some; the assay was immunoSEQ multiplex PCR. The table lists approximately 5,200 clones, 65% to 70% of them singletons, with about 38% in the top ten. Antigens for these TCRs are unknown. Material: cultured CD8+ T cells derived from PBMCs. Receptor source: a male donor with HIV. CDR3s include the opening cysteine and the closing phenylalanine or tryptophan. A D gene is named only where the DNA matches it firmly. Where a row states a size, it is once, few, many or the class of an expanded clone; other rows omit it.

>-|TRBJ2-3|TRBV10-2|-
TGCGCCAGCAGTGAGGCGGCAGGGCTCACAGATACGCAGTATTTT
CASSEAAGLTDTQYF
>few|TRBJ1-5|TRBV6-1|-
TGTGCCAGCAGTGAAGACCCTCAGGGGATATTCCAGCCCCAGCATTTT
CASSEDPQGIFQPQHF
>few|TRBJ2-7|TRBV19|-
TGTGCCAGTAGTATTGGACCCCTTTACGAGCAGTACTTC
CASSIGPLYEQYF
>-|TRBJ2-1|TRBV4-1|-
TGCGCCAGCAGCCGTATAGGCGATTACAATGAGCAGTTCTTC
CASSRIGDYNEQFF
>-|TRBJ2-2|TRBV9|-
TGTGCCAGCTCGGAAGGGTTCTGGAACACCGGGGAGCTGTTTTTT
CASSEGFWNTGELFF
>-|TRBJ2-3|TRBV7-8|TRBD2
TGTGCCAGCAACGTGGAGCCGGGGACTAGCAGGACAGATACGCAGTATTTT
CASNVEPGTSRTDTQYF
>-|TRBJ1-3|TRBV4-2|-
TGTGCCAGCAGCCAAGATCTCCAGGGCTCTGGAAACACCATATATTTT
CASSQDLQGSGNTIYF
>-|TRBJ1-4|TRBV4-2|-
TGTGCCAGCAGCCAAGATGCAAGGTTTAATGAAAAACTGTTTTTT
CASSQDARFNEKLFF
>-|TRBJ1-2|TRBV5-5|-
TGTGCCAGCAGCTCGTGGACAGAAGAAAGCTATGGCTACACCTTC
CASSSWTEESYGYTF
>-|TRBJ1-1|TRBV28|-
TGTGCCAGCACCCCTGGGGCACGGGTGCCCGAAGCTTTCTTT
CASTPGARVPEAFF
>-|TRBJ2-7|TRBV4-3|-
TGCGCCAGCAGCCAATTTGCAGAGTACGAGCAGTACTTC
CASSQFAEYEQYF
>-|TRBJ1-1|TRBV2|-
TGTGCCAGCAGTGAAGGGGGCACTGAAGCTTTCTTT
CASSEGGTEAFF
>-|TRBJ1-1|TRBV5-6|-
TGTGCCAGCAGCCCGGGGGGAGGGGACTCCACTGAAGCTTTCTTT
CASSPGGGDSTEAFF
>few|TRBJ1-5|TRBV2|-
TGTGCCAGCAATCGGGGGGGTAGCAATCAGCCCCAGCATTTT
CASNRGGSNQPQHF
>-|TRBJ2-1|TRBV4-3|TRBD2
TGCGCCAGCAGCCCTACCTCACTAGCGGCCTTTCCTAGCTCCTACAATGAGCAGTTCTTC
CASSPTSLAAFPSSYNEQFF
>few|TRBJ2-7|TRBV7-9|TRBD2
TGTGCCAGCAGCCATGGACTAGTCACCGAGCAGTACTTC
CASSHGLVTEQYF
>medium-sized|TRBJ2-7|TRBV27|TRBD2
TGTGCCAGCAGCCCCATCTCTACTAGCGGGAGCTCCTACGAGCAGTACTTC
CASSPISTSGSSYEQYF
>-|TRBJ2-7|TRBV9|TRBD2
TGTGCCAGCAGCGTAACTAGCGGGGTAGGAGGCGAGCAGTACTTC
CASSVTSGVGGEQYF
>few|TRBJ1-3|TRBV19|-
TGTGCCAGTCACCGCTCTGGAAACACCATATATTTT
CASHRSGNTIYF
>few|TRBJ1-1|TRBV9|-
TGTGCCAGCAGCGCCGGGGAGATTTTGAACACTGAAGCTTTCTTT
CASSAGEILNTEAFF
>few|TRBJ2-7|TRBV19|TRBD1
TGTGCCAGTAGTATAGCCGACAGGGGGTACGAGCAGTACTTC
CASSIADRGYEQYF
>-|TRBJ2-7|TRBV5-8|-
TGTGCCAGCAGCTTTGACAGATACTACGAGCAGTACTTC
CASSFDRYYEQYF
>-|TRBJ1-5|TRBV28|-
TGTGCCAGCAGTTTTTTCAAGTTCAATCAGCCCCAGCATTTT
CASSFFKFNQPQHF
>-|TRBJ1-1|TRBV5-1|-
TGCGCCAGCAGCCGAACTGACACCTTTAGCACTGAAGCTTTCTTT
CASSRTDTFSTEAFF
>-|TRBJ2-7|TRBV9|TRBD1
TGTGCCAGCAGCGTTTCGACAGGGTCCTACGAGCAGTACTTC
CASSVSTGSYEQYF
>-|TRBJ2-4|TRBV10-2|-
TGCGCCAGCAGCCCTGTCCAAAGTCTAGCCAAAAACATTCAGTACTTC
CASSPVQSLAKNIQYF
>-|TRBJ2-5|TRBV29-1|TRBD2
TGCAGCGTTGGGGGACTAGCGGGAGTCGAGACCCAGTACTTC
CSVGGLAGVETQYF
>few|TRBJ1-6|TRBV5-4|-
TGTGCCAGCAGTTTCAGGGAGGGGAATTCACCCCTCCACTTT
CASSFREGNSPLHF
>-|TRBJ2-7|TRBV5-8|-
TGTGCCAGCAGTTCACAGAGCCCCAGCTCCTACGAGCAGTACTTC
CASSSQSPSSYEQYF
>-|TRBJ1-2|TRBV5-1|-
TGCGCCAGCAGTCCTGGAGCCCCAGGGAGGTATGGCTACACCTTC
CASSPGAPGRYGYTF
>-|TRBJ1-3|TRBV5-6|-
TGTGCCAGCAGCTTGGCCCCAGCATCTGGAAACACCATATATTTT
CASSLAPASGNTIYF
>-|TRBJ2-1|TRBV7-6|TRBD1
TGTGCCAGCAGCTTTGGGACAGGGGTCGATGAGCAGTTCTTC
CASSFGTGVDEQFF
>-|TRBJ2-7|TRBV11-1|TRBD1
TGTGCCAGCAGGAGACAGGGGGCTTCTTACTACGAGCAGTACTTC
CASRRQGASYYEQYF
>-|TRBJ2-3|TRBV11-3|-
TGTGCCAGCAGTTTCCGAGCAGATACGCAGTATTTT
CASSFRADTQYF
>hyperexpanded|TRBJ2-7|TRBV4-3|-
TGCGCCAGCAGCCAAGAGCCGGGAGCGGGCGCCCTGAGCTCCTACGAGCAGTACTTC
CASSQEPGAGALSSYEQYF
>-|TRBJ2-2|TRBV4-3|-
TGCGCCAGCAGCCAAGATGTGGGATCCACCGGGGAGCTGTTTTTT
CASSQDVGSTGELFF
>-|TRBJ1-6|TRBV6-4|-
TGTGCCAGCAGTTGGGGGGGCAGCTCACCCCTCCACTTT
CASSWGGSSPLHF
>few|TRBJ2-3|TRBV6-1|-
TGTGCCAGCAGTGACGGCCAGGGAAACACAGATACGCAGTATTTT
CASSDGQGNTDTQYF
>-|TRBJ2-7|TRBV7-9|-
TGTGCCAGCAGCTTAGGAGAAGGGTCCTACGAGCAGTACTTC
CASSLGEGSYEQYF
>-|TRBJ2-5|TRBV28|TRBD2
TGTGCCAGCAGTACCCTGCGGGGGGGGTACCAAGAGACCCAGTACTTC
CASSTLRGGYQETQYF
>-|TRBJ2-3|TRBV6-4|TRBD2
TGTGCCAGCAGTGACTCCGGGACTAGCGGGGCAGATACGCAGTATTTT
CASSDSGTSGADTQYF
>-|TRBJ2-5|TRBV7-9|TRBD1
TGTGCCAGCAGCCGGAATGAAATTTTTCCCGGGACAGGGTTAGAGACCCAGTACTTC
CASSRNEIFPGTGLETQYF